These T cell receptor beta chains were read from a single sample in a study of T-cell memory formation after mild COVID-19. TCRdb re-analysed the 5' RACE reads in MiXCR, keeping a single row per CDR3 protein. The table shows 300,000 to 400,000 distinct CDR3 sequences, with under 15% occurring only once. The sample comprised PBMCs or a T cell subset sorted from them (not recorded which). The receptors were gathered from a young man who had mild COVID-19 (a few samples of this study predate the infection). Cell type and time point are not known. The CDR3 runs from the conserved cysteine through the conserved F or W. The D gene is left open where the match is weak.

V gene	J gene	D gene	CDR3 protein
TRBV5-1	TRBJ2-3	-	CASSALRVGSTDTQYF
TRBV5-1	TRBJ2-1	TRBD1	CASTWDREFAYNEQFF
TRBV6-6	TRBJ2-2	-	CASSYSGGGSATGELFF
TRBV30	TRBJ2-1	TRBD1	CAWGLMDRPYNEQFF
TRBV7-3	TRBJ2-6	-	CASSLTGPSGANVLTF
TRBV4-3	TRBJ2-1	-	CASSQVGLGAEQFF
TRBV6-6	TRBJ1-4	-	CASHSNDGTTNEKLFF
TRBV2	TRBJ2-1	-	CASIDAGGYNEQFF
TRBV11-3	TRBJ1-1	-	CASSDERGTEAFF
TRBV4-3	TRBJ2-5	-	CASSQDRTPETQYF
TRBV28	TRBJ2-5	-	CASSSRPGRGLETQYF
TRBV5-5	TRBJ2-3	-	CASSLAGVDTQYF
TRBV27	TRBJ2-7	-	CASSDRVVGLQYF
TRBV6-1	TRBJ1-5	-	CASSEDHGEGSQPQHF
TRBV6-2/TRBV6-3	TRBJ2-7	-	CASSYGTGYEQYF
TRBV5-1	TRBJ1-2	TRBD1	CASSLASDRGRGYGYTF
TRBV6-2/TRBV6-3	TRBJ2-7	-	CASSQPAGQYYEQYF
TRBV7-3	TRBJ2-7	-	CASSLEAGSYEQYF
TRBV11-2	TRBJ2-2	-	CASSLAPQYTGELFF
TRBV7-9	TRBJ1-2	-	CASSFPNYGYTF
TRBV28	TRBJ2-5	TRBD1	CASSVTGGGTQYF
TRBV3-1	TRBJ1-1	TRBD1	CASSYTGDAEAFF
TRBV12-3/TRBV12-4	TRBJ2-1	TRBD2	CASSFGGGATEQFF
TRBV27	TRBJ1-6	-	CASRWRRAFSPLHF
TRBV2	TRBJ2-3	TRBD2	CAVGGGVITFSTDTQYF
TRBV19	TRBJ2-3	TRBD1	CASSTLQGAGDTQYF
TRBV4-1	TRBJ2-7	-	CASSQDRDLYEQYF
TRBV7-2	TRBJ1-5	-	CASSSTGSYDQPQHF
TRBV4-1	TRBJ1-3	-	CASSQDRRGEGLGNTIYF
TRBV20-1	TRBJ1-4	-	CSVYARPNEKLFF
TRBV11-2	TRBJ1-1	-	CASSLGWGVEAFF
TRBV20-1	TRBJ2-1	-	CSARDPAGAFGNEQFF
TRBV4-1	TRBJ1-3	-	CASSQRTSKFSGNTIYF
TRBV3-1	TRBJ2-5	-	CASSQDLGTETQYF
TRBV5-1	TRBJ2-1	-	CASSLVAREQFF
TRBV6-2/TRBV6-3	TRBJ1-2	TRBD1	CASSYSPTGPGGYTF
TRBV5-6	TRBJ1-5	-	CASSTRRGGGQPQHF
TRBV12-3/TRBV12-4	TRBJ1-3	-	CASWLFGTTGNTIYF
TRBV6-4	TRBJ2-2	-	CASSDSDTGELFF
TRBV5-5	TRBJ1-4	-	CASSPNQSSEKLFF
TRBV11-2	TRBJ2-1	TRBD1	CASSRTSRGFNEQFF
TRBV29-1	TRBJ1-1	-	CSVEGQQGTEAFF
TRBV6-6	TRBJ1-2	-	CASSYSPPTPRGGYTF
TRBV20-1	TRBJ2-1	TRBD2	CSAWTSGGASYNEQFF
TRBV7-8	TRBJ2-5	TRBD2	CASSSTSGGETQYF
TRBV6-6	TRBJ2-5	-	CASSGAQETQYF
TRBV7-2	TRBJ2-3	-	CASSGNRDTQYF
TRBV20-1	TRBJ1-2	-	CSVCEFRAWANYGYTF
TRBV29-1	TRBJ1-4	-	CSVLQAGEKLFF
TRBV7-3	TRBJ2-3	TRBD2	CASSSGLADGTDTQYF
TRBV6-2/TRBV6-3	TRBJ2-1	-	CASTGNLPFNEQFF
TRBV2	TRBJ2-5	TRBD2	CARTSGEETQYF
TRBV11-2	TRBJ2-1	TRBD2	CASSSGTSAFNEQFF
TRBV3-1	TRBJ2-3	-	CASSLGQITDTQYF
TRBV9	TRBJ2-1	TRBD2	CASSPRLADGIAFF
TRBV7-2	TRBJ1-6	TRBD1	CASSSAGGYSPLHF
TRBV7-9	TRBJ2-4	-	CASSPAPGTKNIQYF
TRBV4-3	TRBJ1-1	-	CASSQAPRGGNTEAFF
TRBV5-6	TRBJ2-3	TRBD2	CASSRLAGGADTQYF